The next 15 T cell receptor beta chains were all read from a single sample in a study of shared clonotypes between healthy human individuals. The protocol was immunoSEQ multiplex PCR, while the TCRdb copy is restricted to in-frame clones and leaves out a portion. The table shows about 490,000 clones, with 76% occurring only once. The sample taken for sequencing was PBMCs. The receptors shown here come from a middle-aged woman in good health. Some clones in this sample may be carry-over from other donors' samples.

This clone was detected many times. V usage is TRBV27 and J usage is TRBJ2-7, with a weak D call TRBD1 (5 bases). V dropped 2 bases and J dropped 2 bases, with 10 bases sitting between them. Germline assignment: CDR1 MNHEY and CDR2 SMNVEV (reference sequence). The length of the CDR3 is 14 residues. This CDR3 is CASSLMVGAYEQYF. CDR3 in DNA: TGTGCCAGCAGTTTAATGGTAGGGGCCTACGAGCAGTACTTC.

This clone was recorded many times. The chain combines TRBV5-6 with TRBJ1-1; tentatively, D is TRBD1 (6 bases). The CDR3 covers 17 residues. Trimming removed 4 bases at V and 4 bases at J, with 23 bases between. Germline assignment: CDR1 SGHDT and CDR2 YYEEEE. The CDR3 protein is CASSASRGTSVSTEAFF. In DNA, the CDR3 is TGTGCCAGCAGCGCGAGCCGGGGGACATCGGTGAGCACTGAAGCTTTCTTT.

This chain uses TRBV6-6 with TRBJ2-6; no reliable D call. The germline V gene has CDR1 MNHNY and CDR2 SVGAGI (reference sequence). V lost 5 bases and J 2 bases, leaving 10 bases between the germline ends. This CDR3 region has 15 residues. The CDR3: CASSDPLPGANVLTF. The CDR3 DNA sequence: TGTGCCAGCAGTGATCCCTTGCCTGGGGCCAACGTCCTGACTTTC.

The chain combines TRBV6-1 with TRBJ1-2; maybe TRBD1 (6 bases). Germline lookup yields CDR1 MNHNS and CDR2 SASEGT. The CDR3 runs to 14 residues. V dropped 6 bases and J dropped 3 bases, with 14 bases sitting between them. In DNA form, the CDR3 reads TGTGCCAGCAGACGGGACACCTTAGACTATGGCTACACCTTC. As protein: CASRRDTLDYGYTF.

There are many counts of this clone. The chain combines TRBV28 with TRBJ1-1; D perhaps matches TRBD1 (5 bases). Trimming stripped 3 bases from V and 6 bases from J, with 8 bases between. This CDR3 has 12 residues. The germline V gene has CDR1 MDHEN and CDR2 SYDVKM. CDR3 residues: CASSFRVSEAFF. As DNA, the CDR3 is TGTGCCAGCAGTTTCAGGGTATCTGAAGCTTTCTTT.

The rearrangement joins TRBV4-1 to TRBJ2-1; 7 bases are shared with TRBD2. Germline trimming cut 4 bases from V and 4 bases from J; bases unmatched to any gene: 10. The CDR3 is 16 residues long. Germline-derived CDR1 and CDR2 are MGHRA and YSYEKL. DNA for the CDR3: TGCGCCAGCAGCCCACTGGTAGCGGGTTTATACAATGAGCAGTTCTTC. Amino acids: CASSPLVAGLYNEQFF.

This clone was seen only a few times. The rearrangement joins TRBV4-2 to TRBJ1-2; 8 bases align to TRBD1. This CDR3 contains 16 residues. With V trimmed by 1 base and J by 3 bases, 7 bases remained unmatched. Germline CDR1 and CDR2: LGHNA and YNFKEQ. CDR3 loop: CASSQASGTGDYGYTF. CDR3 DNA sequence: TGTGCCAGCAGCCAAGCCTCGGGGACAGGCGACTATGGCTACACCTTC.

The chain has TRBV15 and TRBJ2-7; possibly TRBD1 for D (6 bases). V lost 2 bases, J lost 5 bases, and 16 bases lay in between. Germline values: CDR1 LNHNV, CDR2 YYDKDF (reference sequence). The CDR3 runs 15 residues. CDR3 loop: CATSRITGISDEQYF. CDR3 nucleotides: TGTGCCACCAGCAGAATAACAGGGATAAGCGACGAGCAGTACTTC.

The rearrangement joins TRBV27 to TRBJ1-1; D is possibly TRBD1 (5 bases). In germline, CDR1 is MNHEY, CDR2 SMNVEV (reference sequence). The CDR3 loop spans 15 amino acids. The V and J ends lost 2 bases and 1 base respectively, with 11 bases between them. The DNA for the CDR3 is TGTGCCAGCAGTTTACGGGGGTCTGGGAACACTGAAGCTTTCTTT. This encodes CASSLRGSGNTEAFF.

This clone was seen a few times. This chain connects TRBV27 to TRBJ2-1, with 8 bases lining up with TRBD1. Per germline, CDR1 MNHEY and CDR2 SMNVEV (reference sequence). The CDR3 consists of 15 residues. Losses at the gene ends were 6 bases for V and 5 bases for J; bases not matched to a gene: 9. The CDR3 is CASRRTGGRDNEQFF. The CDR3 DNA is TGTGCCAGCAGACGCACAGGGGGTCGGGACAATGAGCAGTTCTTC.

This clone was picked up a small number of times. The chain is built from TRBV4-1 and TRBJ1-2; D is possibly TRBD1 (6 bases). Germline V gene lookup returns CDR1 MGHRA and CDR2 YSYEKL. The CDR3 runs 15 residues. With 1 base removed from V and 2 bases from J, the gap between germline ends came to 11 bases. The CDR3 nucleotides are TGCGCCAGCAGCCAAGGGCAGGGGAGCAACTATGGCTACACCTTC. Amino acid sequence: CASSQGQGSNYGYTF.

Worth noting for this clone: The junction shows a germline mismatch at one end, possibly a read error. The rearrangement uses TRBV27 and TRBJ2-1; no reliable D call. Germline values: CDR1 MNHEY, CDR2 SMNVEV (reference sequence). The CDR3 has 14 residues. CDR3 sequence: CASSFSLSHNEQFF. CDR3 coding DNA: TGTGCCAGCAGTTTCTCGCTCTCCCACAATGAGCAGTTCTTC.

The genes are TRBV5-1 and TRBJ2-2, with TRBD1 identical over 8 bases. The CDR3 has 16 residues. Losses at the gene ends were 4 bases for V and 8 bases for J; bases not matched to a gene: 13. The germline CDR1 and CDR2 sequences are SGHRS and YFSETQ. In DNA, the CDR3 is TGCGCCAGCAGCCTCCCGTCCAGGGGGCGGTCGGGGGAGCTGTTTTTT. It specifies CASSLPSRGRSGELFF. Variable domain in full (rest from reference TRBV5-1 and TRBJ2-2): KAGVTQTPRYLIKTRGQQVTLSCSPISGHRSVSWYQQTPGQGLQFLFEYFSETQRNKGNFPGRFSGRQFSNSRSEMNVSTLELGDSALYLCASSLPSRGRSGELFFGEGSRLTVL.

The gene calls are TRBV27 and TRBJ2-2, with D unresolved. This CDR3 comprises 13 residues. Germline CDR1 reads MNHEY; CDR2 reads SMNVEV (reference sequence). The V end lost 6 bases, the J end lost 5 bases, and 10 bases lay between the germline ends. The CDR3: CASSPLETGELFF. CDR3 DNA sequence: TGTGCCAGCAGCCCCCTCGAAACCGGGGAGCTGTTTTTT.

The DNA of the CDR3 is TGTGCCAGCACCCCTGGGGGGGCGGGTGGCTACACCTTC. Encoded protein: CASTPGGAGGYTF. This chain connects TRBV28 to TRBJ1-2; tentatively, D is TRBD1 (6 bases). Trimming removed 7 bases at V and 7 bases at J, with 16 bases between. Germline V gives CDR1 MDHEN, CDR2 SYDVKM. The CDR3 consists of 13 residues.